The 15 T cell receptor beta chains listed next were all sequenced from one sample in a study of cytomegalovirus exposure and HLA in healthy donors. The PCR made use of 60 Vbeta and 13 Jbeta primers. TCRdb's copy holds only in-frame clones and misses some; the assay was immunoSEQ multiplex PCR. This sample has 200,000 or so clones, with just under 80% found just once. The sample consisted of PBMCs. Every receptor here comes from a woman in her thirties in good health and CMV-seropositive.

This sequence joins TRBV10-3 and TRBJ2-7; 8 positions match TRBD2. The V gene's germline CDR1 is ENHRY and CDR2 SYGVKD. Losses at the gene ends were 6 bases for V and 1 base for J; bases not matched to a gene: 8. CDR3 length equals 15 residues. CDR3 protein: CAISFKLADSYEQYF. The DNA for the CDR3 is TGTGCCATCAGCTTCAAACTAGCGGATTCCTACGAGCAGTACTTC.

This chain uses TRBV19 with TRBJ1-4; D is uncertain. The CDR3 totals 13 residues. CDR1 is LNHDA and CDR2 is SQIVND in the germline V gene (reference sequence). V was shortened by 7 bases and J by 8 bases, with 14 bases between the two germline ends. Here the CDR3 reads CASKLGIGEKLFF. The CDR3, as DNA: TGTGCCAGTAAACTCGGGATCGGGGAAAAACTGTTTTTT.

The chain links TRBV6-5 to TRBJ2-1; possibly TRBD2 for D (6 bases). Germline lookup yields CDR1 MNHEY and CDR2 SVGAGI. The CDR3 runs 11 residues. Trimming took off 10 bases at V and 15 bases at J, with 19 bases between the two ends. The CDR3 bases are TGTGCCACCTTTGTCCGGGACTCTTTGTTCTTC. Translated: CATFVRDSLFF.

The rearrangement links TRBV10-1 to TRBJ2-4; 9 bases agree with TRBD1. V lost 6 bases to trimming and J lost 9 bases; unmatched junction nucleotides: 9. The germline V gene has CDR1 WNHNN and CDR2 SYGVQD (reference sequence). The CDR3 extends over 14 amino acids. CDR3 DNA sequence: TGCGCCAGCAGCCGGGACAGGGAGAGTGGCATTCAGTACTTC. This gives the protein CASSRDRESGIQYF.

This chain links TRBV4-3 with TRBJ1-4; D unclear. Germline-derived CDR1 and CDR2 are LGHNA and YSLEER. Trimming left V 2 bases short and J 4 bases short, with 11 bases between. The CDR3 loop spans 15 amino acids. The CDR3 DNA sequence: TGCGCCAGCAGCCAAAAGATCTATTATAATGAAAAACTGTTTTTT. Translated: CASSQKIYYNEKLFF.

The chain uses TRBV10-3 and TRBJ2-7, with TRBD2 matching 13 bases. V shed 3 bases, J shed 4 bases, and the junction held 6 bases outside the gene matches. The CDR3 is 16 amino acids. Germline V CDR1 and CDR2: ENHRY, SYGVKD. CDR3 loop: CAISDWTSGRGYEQYF. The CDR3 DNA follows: TGTGCCATCAGTGATTGGACTAGCGGGAGAGGGTACGAGCAGTACTTC.

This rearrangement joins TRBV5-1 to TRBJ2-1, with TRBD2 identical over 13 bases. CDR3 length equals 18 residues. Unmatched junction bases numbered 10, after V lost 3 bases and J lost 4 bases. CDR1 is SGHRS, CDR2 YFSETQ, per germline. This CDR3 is CASSSVTSGRYPYNEQFF. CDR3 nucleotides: TGCGCCAGCAGCTCCGTGACTAGCGGGAGGTACCCTTACAATGAGCAGTTCTTC.

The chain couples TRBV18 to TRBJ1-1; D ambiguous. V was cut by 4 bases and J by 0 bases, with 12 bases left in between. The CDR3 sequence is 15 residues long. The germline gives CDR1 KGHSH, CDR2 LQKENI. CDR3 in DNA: TGTGCCAGCTCACGAGAAGCAAACTTGAACACTGAAGCTTTCTTT. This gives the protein CASSREANLNTEAFF.

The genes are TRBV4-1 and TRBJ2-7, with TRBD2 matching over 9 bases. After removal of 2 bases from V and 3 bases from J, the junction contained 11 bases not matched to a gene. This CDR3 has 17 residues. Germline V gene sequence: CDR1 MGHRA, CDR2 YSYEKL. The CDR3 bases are TGCGCCAGCAGCCAATCGGGGAGCGGGGGGCCCGGCTACGAGCAGTACTTC. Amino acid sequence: CASSQSGSGGPGYEQYF.

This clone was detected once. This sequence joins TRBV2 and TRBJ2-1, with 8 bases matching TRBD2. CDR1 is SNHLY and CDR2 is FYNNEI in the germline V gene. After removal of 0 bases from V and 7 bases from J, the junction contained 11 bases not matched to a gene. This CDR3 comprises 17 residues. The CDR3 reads CASSEAPYGLAQNEQFF. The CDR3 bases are TGTGCCAGCAGTGAAGCGCCTTATGGACTAGCCCAGAATGAGCAGTTCTTC.

The CDR3 bases are TGTGCCATCAGTGACGGGACACACGAGCAGTACTTC. This sequence encodes CAISDGTHEQYF. The gene calls are TRBV10-3 and TRBJ2-7; weak D call: TRBD1 (6 bases). Germline-derived CDR1 and CDR2 are ENHRY and SYGVKD. The ends were cut back, 3 bases at V and 5 bases at J, with 8 bases in the middle. This CDR3 is built from 12 residues.

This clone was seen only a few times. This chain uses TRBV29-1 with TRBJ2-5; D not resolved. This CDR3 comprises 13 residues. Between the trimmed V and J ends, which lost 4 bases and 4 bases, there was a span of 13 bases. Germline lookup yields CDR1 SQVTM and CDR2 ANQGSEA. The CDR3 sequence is CSVVRSIRETQYF. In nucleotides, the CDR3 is TGCAGCGTTGTCAGGTCCATCCGAGAGACCCAGTACTTC.

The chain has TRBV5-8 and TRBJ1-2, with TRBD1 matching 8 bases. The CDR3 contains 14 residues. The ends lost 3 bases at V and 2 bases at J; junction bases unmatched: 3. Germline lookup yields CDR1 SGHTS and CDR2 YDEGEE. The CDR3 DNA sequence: TGTGCCAGCAGCTCGTGGACAGGGAACTATGGCTACACCTTC. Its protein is CASSSWTGNYGYTF.

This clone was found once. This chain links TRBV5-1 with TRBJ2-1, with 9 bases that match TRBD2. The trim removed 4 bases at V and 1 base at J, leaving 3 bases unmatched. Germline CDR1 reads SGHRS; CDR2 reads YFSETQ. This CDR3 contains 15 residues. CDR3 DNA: TGCGCCAGCAGCCAAGCGGGAGGTTCCTACAATGAGCAGTTCTTC. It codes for CASSQAGGSYNEQFF.

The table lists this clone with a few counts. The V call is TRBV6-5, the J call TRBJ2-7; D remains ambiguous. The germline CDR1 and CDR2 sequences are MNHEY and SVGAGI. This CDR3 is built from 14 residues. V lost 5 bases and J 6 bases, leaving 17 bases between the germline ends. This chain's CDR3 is CASSALLTLGEQYF. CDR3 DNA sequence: TGTGCCAGCAGTGCTCTTCTTACGCTAGGCGAGCAGTACTTC.